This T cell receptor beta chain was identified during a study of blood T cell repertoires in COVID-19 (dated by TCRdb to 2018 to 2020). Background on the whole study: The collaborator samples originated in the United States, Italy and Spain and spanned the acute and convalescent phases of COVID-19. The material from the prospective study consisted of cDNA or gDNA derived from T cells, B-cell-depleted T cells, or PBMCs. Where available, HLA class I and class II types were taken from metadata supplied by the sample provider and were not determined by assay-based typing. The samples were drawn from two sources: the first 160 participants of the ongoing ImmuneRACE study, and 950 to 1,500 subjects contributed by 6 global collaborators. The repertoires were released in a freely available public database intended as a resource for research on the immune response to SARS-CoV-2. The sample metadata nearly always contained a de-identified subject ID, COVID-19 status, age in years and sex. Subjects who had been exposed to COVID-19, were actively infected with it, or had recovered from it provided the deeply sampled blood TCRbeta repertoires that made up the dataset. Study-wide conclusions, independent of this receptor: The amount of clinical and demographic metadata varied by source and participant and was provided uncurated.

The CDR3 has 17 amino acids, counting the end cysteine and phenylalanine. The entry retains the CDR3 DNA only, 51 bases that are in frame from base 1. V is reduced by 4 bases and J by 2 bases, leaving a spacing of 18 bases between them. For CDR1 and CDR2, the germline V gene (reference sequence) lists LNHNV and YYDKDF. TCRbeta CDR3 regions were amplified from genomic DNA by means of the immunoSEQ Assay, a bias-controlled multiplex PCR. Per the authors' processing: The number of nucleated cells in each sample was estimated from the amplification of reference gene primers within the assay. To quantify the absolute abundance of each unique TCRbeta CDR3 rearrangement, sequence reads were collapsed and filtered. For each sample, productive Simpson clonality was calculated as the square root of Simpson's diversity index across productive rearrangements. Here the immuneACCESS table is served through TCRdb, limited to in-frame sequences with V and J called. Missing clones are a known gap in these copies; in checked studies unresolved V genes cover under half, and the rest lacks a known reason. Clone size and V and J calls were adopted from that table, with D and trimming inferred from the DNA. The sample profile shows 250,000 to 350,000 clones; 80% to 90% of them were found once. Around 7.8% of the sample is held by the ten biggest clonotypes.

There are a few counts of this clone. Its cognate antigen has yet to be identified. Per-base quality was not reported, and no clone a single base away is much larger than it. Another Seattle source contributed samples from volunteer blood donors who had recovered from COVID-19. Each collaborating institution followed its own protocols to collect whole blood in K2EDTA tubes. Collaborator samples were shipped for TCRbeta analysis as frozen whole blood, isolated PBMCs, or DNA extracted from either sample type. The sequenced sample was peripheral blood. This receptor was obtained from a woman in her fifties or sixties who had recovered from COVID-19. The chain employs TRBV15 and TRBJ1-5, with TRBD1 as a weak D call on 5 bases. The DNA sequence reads TGTGCCACCAGCACCCTGGGGGGTAGGGTTGGCAATCAGCCCCAGCATTTT. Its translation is CATSTLGGRVGNQPQHF.